Shown below are 19 T cell receptor beta chains from a single sample sequenced in a study of cytomegalovirus exposure and HLA in healthy donors. 13 Jbeta primers and 60 Vbeta primers were used for the PCR. Clones were sequenced by immunoSEQ multiplex PCR, and TCRdb holds only the in-frame ones, with some missing. The sample has 150,000 to 200,000 clones; approximately 80% are singletons. Input material: PBMCs. These receptors were obtained from a man aged 25-40 years in good health and CMV-seropositive.

The chain has TRBV4-2 and TRBJ2-7, with D possibly matching TRBD1 (6 bases). Between the trimmed V and J ends, which lost 2 bases and 4 bases, there was a span of 21 bases. CDR3 length: 17 residues. In germline, CDR1 is LGHNA, CDR2 YNFKEQ. The CDR3 coding sequence is TGTGCCAGCAGCCAACACAACAGAGGGACAAGAGAATACGAGCAGTACTTC. It codes for CASSQHNRGTREYEQYF.

CDR3 sequence reads: CASSIGEGYTEAFF. The CDR3 nucleotides are TGTGCCAGTAGTATAGGTGAGGGTTACACTGAAGCTTTCTTT. The chain carries TRBV19 and TRBJ1-1; D gene ambiguous. The CDR3 spans 14 residues. The V and J ends lost 1 base and 3 bases respectively, with 9 bases between them. Germline assignment: CDR1 LNHDA and CDR2 SQIVND (reference sequence).

This chain joins TRBV6-4 and TRBJ1-1, with D maybe TRBD1 (6 bases). CDR1 is MRHNA and CDR2 is SNTAGT in the germline V gene. Trimming stripped 5 bases from V and 0 bases from J, with 19 bases between. The CDR3 contains 17 residues. CDR3 in amino acids: CASSPQGRGGLNTEAFF. In nucleotides, the CDR3 is TGTGCCAGCAGTCCCCAGGGGAGGGGCGGCCTGAACACTGAAGCTTTCTTT.

The gene calls are TRBV11-2 and TRBJ2-3, with TRBD2 matching over 9 bases. In germline, CDR1 is SGHAT, CDR2 FQNNGV. The junction had 8 bases not matched to a gene; V was cut back by 1 base and J by 6 bases. The CDR3 covers 16 residues. Written as DNA, the CDR3 is TGTGCCAGCAGCTTAGCCCGTGGGACTAGCCGGGATACGCAGTATTTT. Translating it yields CASSLARGTSRDTQYF.

J is TRBJ1-2 and V is TRBV5-6, with 8 nucleotides matching TRBD1. This CDR3 is 16 amino acids long. Trimming took 2 bases from V and 1 from J; bases not matched to a gene: 7. CDR1 and CDR2 (germline): SGHDT, YYEEEE. CDR3 DNA sequence: TGTGCCAGCAGCTTAAACGGACAGGGTGGTAACTATGGCTACACCTTC. This sequence encodes CASSLNGQGGNYGYTF. The full variable domain, rest sourced from reference TRBV5-6 and TRBJ1-2, is DAGVTQSPTHLIKTRGQQVTLRCSPKSGHDTVSWYQQALGQGPQFIFQYYEEEERQRGNFPDRFSGHQFPNYSSELNVNALLLGDSALYLCASSLNGQGGNYGYTFGSGTRLTVV.

This clone was seen once. The chain joins TRBV27 to TRBJ2-7, with 9 nucleotides matching TRBD1. Germline trimming cut 4 bases from V and 3 bases from J; bases unmatched to any gene: 7. Germline V lookup: CDR1 MNHEY, CDR2 SMNVEV (reference sequence). This CDR3 comprises 15 residues. CDR3 amino acids: CASSYGGQGIYEQYF. The CDR3 DNA reads as TGTGCCAGCAGTTACGGAGGACAGGGGATCTACGAGCAGTACTTC.

This rearrangement joins TRBV15 to TRBJ1-4; 7 nucleotides match TRBD1. Germline CDR1 and CDR2: LNHNV and YYDKDF (reference sequence). The CDR3 is made up of 15 amino acids. J was trimmed by 2 bases and V by 1 base; bases with no gene match: 1. CDR3 DNA sequence: TGTGCCACCAGCAGAGGCAGGGGGACTAATGAAAAACTGTTTTTT. Translated: CATSRGRGTNEKLFF.

The chain recombines TRBV5-1 with TRBJ2-7; 10 nucleotides line up with TRBD1. The V gene's germline CDR1 is SGHRS and CDR2 YFSETQ. The CDR3 loop spans 16 amino acids. With V trimmed by 1 base and J by 6 bases, 10 bases remained unmatched. CDR3 in DNA: TGCGCCAGCAGCTTGAGGACAGGGGGGAGCGTAGGCGAGCAGTACTTC. Translation: CASSLRTGGSVGEQYF.

About this clone: The same CDR3 arises from other DNA sequences in this sample as well. The chain couples TRBV5-6 to TRBJ2-2, with D perhaps matching TRBD2 (6 bases). Trimming stripped 2 bases from V and 6 bases from J, with 14 bases between. This CDR3 has 15 residues. The germline gives CDR1 SGHDT, CDR2 YYEEEE. For the CDR3, the DNA is TGTGCCAGCAGCTTTGGGGGGAAGCGACCCGGGGAGCTGTTTTTT. Protein product: CASSFGGKRPGELFF.

This clone occurred a few times. This sequence joins TRBV5-1 and TRBJ1-1; D unclear. The germline V gene has CDR1 SGHRS and CDR2 YFSETQ. V was clipped by 0 bases and J by 0 bases, with 6 bases between them. This CDR3 comprises 14 residues. The CDR3 spells CASSLEYMNTEAFF. In nucleotides, the CDR3 is TGCGCCAGCAGCTTGGAATACATGAACACTGAAGCTTTCTTT. Looking up the rest from reference TRBV5-1 and TRBJ1-1 gives the full variable domain: KAGVTQTPRYLIKTRGQQVTLSCSPISGHRSVSWYQQTPGQGLQFLFEYFSETQRNKGNFPGRFSGRQFSNSRSEMNVSTLELGDSALYLCASSLEYMNTEAFFGQGTRLTVV.

This chain uses TRBV4-2 with TRBJ2-5; no clear D gene. V lost 0 bases and J 0 bases, leaving 8 bases between the germline ends. The CDR3 is 15 residues long. Germline values: CDR1 LGHNA, CDR2 YNFKEQ. The CDR3 sequence: CASSQEALYQETQYF. The CDR3 DNA sequence: TGTGCCAGCAGCCAAGAAGCCCTGTACCAAGAGACCCAGTACTTC.

V usage is TRBV28 and J usage is TRBJ1-1; tentatively, D is TRBD1 (6 bases). From germline, CDR1 is MDHEN and CDR2 SYDVKM. The CDR3 is 13 amino acids. Trimming took 6 bases from V and 4 from J, leaving 12 bases between them. The CDR3, as DNA: TGTGCCAGCAGAGGGACACCTTCCACTGAAGCTTTCTTT. Translation gives CASRGTPSTEAFF.

The CDR3, as DNA: TGTGCCAGCAGAGGCGTACAGGGTTTCGCTGAAGCTTTCTTT. As protein: CASRGVQGFAEAFF. The chain employs TRBV2 and TRBJ1-1; possible D gene TRBD1, 6 bases. V shed 6 bases and J shed 6 bases, with 17 bases lying between them. In germline, CDR1 is SNHLY, CDR2 FYNNEI. CDR3 length: 14 residues.

The CDR3 sequence is CASSVRDRVNANYGYTF. CDR3 nucleotides: TGTGCCAGCAGCGTCCGGGACAGGGTTAACGCTAACTATGGCTACACCTTC. The chain links TRBV5-6 to TRBJ1-2; TRBD1 aligns across 9 bases. The germline V gene encodes CDR1 SGHDT and CDR2 YYEEEE. The CDR3 runs 17 residues. V lost 4 bases to trimming and J lost 0 bases; unmatched junction nucleotides: 10.

V usage is TRBV5-1 and J usage is TRBJ2-3; D gene uncertain. Germline V CDR1 and CDR2: SGHRS, YFSETQ. Trimming removed 0 bases from V and 4 bases from J, with 18 bases in between. There are 17 residues in the CDR3. CDR3 nucleotide sequence: TGCGCCAGCAGCTTGGGCCAGACTCGCCTGGATTCAGATACGCAGTATTTT. Its translation is CASSLGQTRLDSDTQYF.

This chain joins TRBV6-5 and TRBJ1-2; 8 nucleotides line up with TRBD1. Trimming took 6 bases from V and 4 from J; bases not matched to a gene: 7. Germline V gene data show CDR1 as MNHEY and CDR2 as SVGAGI. The CDR3 is 14 amino acids. CDR3 loop: CASSPRGPFYGYTF. CDR3 bases: TGTGCCAGCAGCCCCAGGGGGCCCTTCTATGGCTACACCTTC.

The chain combines TRBV6-5 with TRBJ1-2, with TRBD1 matching over 7 bases. This CDR3 region has 13 residues. V lost 4 bases, J lost 7 bases, and 6 bases stayed unmatched. The germline V gene has CDR1 MNHEY and CDR2 SVGAGI. This chain's CDR3 is CASSSQGVIGYTF. The CDR3 nucleotides read TGTGCCAGCAGTTCTCAGGGGGTGATTGGCTACACCTTC.

This rearrangement joins TRBV7-8 to TRBJ2-5; the match to TRBD2 covers 12 bases. There are 17 residues in the CDR3. Germline V gene lookup returns CDR1 SGHVS and CDR2 FQNEAQ. V trimming: 1 base; J trimming: 4 bases; junction bases outside the gene matches: 7. This CDR3 is CASSLGLAGEVVETQYF. The CDR3 coding sequence is TGTGCCAGCAGCTTAGGACTAGCGGGAGAGGTAGTAGAGACCCAGTACTTC.

This rearrangement joins TRBV28 to TRBJ2-3; TRBD2 matches 7 bases. V was clipped by 1 base and J by 5 bases; unmatched bases: 18. Germline loops: CDR1 MDHEN, CDR2 SYDVKM. CDR3 length: 19 amino acids. Here the CDR3 reads CASSLSYSGEGPPKDTQYF. The CDR3 DNA follows: TGTGCCAGCAGTTTATCTTATAGTGGGGAGGGCCCTCCCAAAGATACGCAGTATTTT.